The 23 T cell receptor beta chains reported below all come from one sample, sequenced in a study of T cell responses to AZD1222 COVID-19 vaccine. Measured with immunoSEQ multiplex PCR; TCRdb has only the in-frame clones, and not every one. Among more than 95,000 clones listed, approximately 89% were seen once. Sequenced here: peripheral blood, sampled on day 0 of AZD1222 vaccination. The receptors here all came from an adult in good health.

V usage is TRBV5-1 and J usage is TRBJ1-1, with TRBD1 as a possible D gene (5 bases). V lost 2 bases to trimming and J lost 2 bases, with 7 bases between them. The CDR3 consists of 13 residues. Germline V gene sequence: CDR1 SGHRS, CDR2 YFSETQ. The CDR3 reads CASSFGANTEAFF. CDR3 in DNA: TGCGCCAGCAGCTTTGGGGCTAACACTGAAGCTTTCTTT.

The rearrangement links TRBV3-1 (or the pseudogene TRBV3-2) to TRBJ2-1; D remains unclear. Germline lookup yields CDR1 LGHDT and CDR2 YNNKEL (reference sequence). The CDR3 length is 12 residues. Trimming stripped 6 bases from V and 11 bases from J, with 14 bases between. DNA for the CDR3: TGTGCCAGCAGTCGGACGAGATGGAAGCAGTTCTTC. As protein: CASSRTRWKQFF.

The CDR3 DNA sequence: TGCGCCAGCAGCCAAGGGGTAGTGGGGGGTGGCCAAGAGACCCAGTACTTC. Protein sequence: CASSQGVVGGGQETQYF. The chain joins TRBV4-1 to TRBJ2-5; D is perhaps TRBD2 (6 bases). The CDR3 has 17 amino acids. Germline assignment: CDR1 MGHRA and CDR2 YSYEKL. Trimming took off 1 base at V and 1 base at J, with 16 bases between the two ends.

The gene calls are TRBV2 and TRBJ2-7, with a weak D call TRBD2 (6 bases). The CDR3 covers 14 residues. Germline V gene lookup returns CDR1 SNHLY and CDR2 FYNNEI. V was clipped by 2 bases and J by 2 bases, with 10 bases between them. This CDR3 reads CASSESGVTYEQYF. Written as DNA, the CDR3 is TGTGCCAGCAGTGAATCGGGGGTCACCTACGAGCAGTACTTC.

This sequence joins TRBV7-3 and TRBJ2-3; TRBD1 agrees at 10 bases. The germline V gene encodes CDR1 SGHTA and CDR2 FQGTGA. This CDR3 is built from 16 residues. Losses at the gene ends were 4 bases for V and 2 bases for J; bases not matched to a gene: 6. The CDR3 reads CASSWTDRGITDTQYF. CDR3 sequence (DNA): TGTGCCAGCAGCTGGACGGACAGGGGGATCACAGATACGCAGTATTTT.

The chain has TRBV3-1 (or the pseudogene TRBV3-2) and TRBJ2-5; maybe TRBD1 (5 bases). The length of the CDR3 is 15 residues. The V gene's germline CDR1 is LGHDT and CDR2 YNNKEL (reference sequence). The V end lost 5 bases, the J end lost 1 base, and 14 bases lay between the germline ends. The CDR3 region is CASSKGSTAQETQYF. The CDR3 region has the DNA TGTGCCAGCAGCAAAGGTTCGACAGCCCAAGAGACCCAGTACTTC.

V gene TRBV14 combines with J gene TRBJ2-5; D is uncertain. Germline values: CDR1 SGHDN, CDR2 FVKESK. V was pared by 6 bases and J by 5 bases, with 10 bases between. The CDR3 totals 12 residues. Here the CDR3 DNA reads TGTGCCAGCAGTTTATTATTGGAGACCCAGTACTTC. This codes for CASSLLLETQYF.

The chain links TRBV6-5 to TRBJ2-7, with a weak D call TRBD2 (5 bases). Trimming removed 7 bases at V and 4 bases at J, with 8 bases between. There are 11 residues in the CDR3. Germline V CDR1 and CDR2: MNHEY, SVGAGI. CDR3 protein: CASKREYEQYF. The CDR3 DNA sequence: TGTGCCAGCAAGAGGGAGTACGAGCAGTACTTC.

This clone was counted a single time. The V and J genes are TRBV9 and TRBJ1-1, with 8 positions matching TRBD1. V dropped 2 bases and J dropped 2; count of bases not matched to a gene: 5. The CDR3 covers 15 residues. Germline V CDR1 and CDR2: SGDLS, YYNGEE. CDR3 protein: CASSVGTGPNTEAFF. The DNA of the CDR3 is TGTGCCAGCAGCGTTGGGACAGGACCTAACACTGAAGCTTTCTTT.

The CDR3 here is CASSPPVASNEAFF. The CDR3 coding sequence is TGTGCCAGCAGCCCCCCCGTTGCGTCGAATGAAGCTTTCTTT. The chain is built from TRBV3-1 (or the pseudogene TRBV3-2) and TRBJ1-1; D gene ambiguous. This CDR3 spans 14 amino acids. The V end was cut by 4 bases, the J end by 7 bases, with 16 bases between. The germline gives CDR1 LGHDT, CDR2 YNNKEL (reference sequence).

The rearrangement links TRBV28 to TRBJ1-2; perhaps TRBD1 as D (6 bases). The CDR3 length is 15 residues. The germline V gene has CDR1 MDHEN and CDR2 SYDVKM. V lost 8 bases and J 6 bases, leaving 22 bases between the germline ends. The chain's CDR3 is CASLRGGGDNDGYTF. The DNA for the CDR3 is TGTGCCAGCCTGCGCGGGGGGGGCGACAATGATGGCTACACCTTC.

CDR3 sequence: CASSPTTGGAVNEQFF. DNA for the CDR3: TGTGCCAGCTCGCCGACTACAGGGGGCGCAGTCAATGAGCAGTTCTTC. The gene calls are TRBV18 and TRBJ2-1, with 9 positions matching TRBD1. V lost 6 bases and J lost 6; bases outside the gene matches: 12. Per the germline V gene, CDR1 is KGHSH and CDR2 is LQKENI. CDR3 length equals 16 residues.

The rearrangement uses TRBV19 and TRBJ2-7; D is unclear. The germline gives CDR1 LNHDA, CDR2 SQIVND (reference sequence). This CDR3 contains 15 residues. Trimming took off 5 bases at V and 3 bases at J, with 17 bases between the two ends. Here the CDR3 DNA reads TGTGCCAGTAGTGTACAAGGCCAAGGAGTCTACGAGCAGTACTTC. It translates to CASSVQGQGVYEQYF.

This sequence joins TRBV12-3 or TRBV12-4 and TRBJ1-2; D ambiguous. The CDR3 is 13 amino acids. The ends were cut back, 5 bases at V and 8 bases at J, with 15 bases in the middle. The CDR3 bases are TGTGCCAGCAGTCCTAAATTGGGATACGGCTACACCTTC. Translating gives CASSPKLGYGYTF.

This clone was counted between two and nine times. This chain connects TRBV5-4 to TRBJ2-7; D possibly corresponds to TRBD1 (7 bases). The CDR3 is 16 residues long. Germline V gene data show CDR1 as SGHNT and CDR2 as YYREEE (reference sequence). Trimming took off 0 bases at V and 0 bases at J, with 13 bases between the two ends. CDR3 region: CASSLAGGLSSYEQYF. For the CDR3, the DNA is TGTGCCAGCAGCTTGGCAGGGGGGCTCAGCTCCTACGAGCAGTACTTC.

This clone was detected once. The V call is TRBV6-5, the J call TRBJ1-1; no clear D. Germline values: CDR1 MNHEY, CDR2 SVGAGI. The V and J ends lost 5 bases and 0 bases respectively, with 10 bases between them. The CDR3 contains 14 residues. CDR3 coding DNA: TGTGCCAGCAGTCTCCGAACCATGAACACTGAAGCTTTCTTT. Residues: CASSLRTMNTEAFF.

The chain links TRBV2 to TRBJ2-4; D is undetermined. Trimming cost V 2 bases and J 0 bases, with 14 bases left between them. Per the germline V gene, CDR1 is SNHLY and CDR2 is FYNNEI. This CDR3 contains 17 residues. CDR3 protein: CASSESWVILAKNIQYF. The CDR3 DNA sequence: TGTGCCAGCAGTGAAAGTTGGGTAATTCTAGCCAAAAACATTCAGTACTTC.

The chain is built from TRBV27 and TRBJ1-3; D remains ambiguous. Germline V gene data show CDR1 as MNHEY and CDR2 as SMNVEV (reference sequence). The CDR3 is 15 amino acids. Between the trimmed V and J ends, which lost 6 bases and 0 bases, there was a span of 12 bases. The CDR3 DNA reads as TGTGCCAGCAGCTCGGGATCTTACTCTGGAAACACCATATATTTT. It codes for CASSSGSYSGNTIYF.

This rearrangement joins TRBV6-2 or TRBV6-3 to TRBJ2-7; 11 bases are a match to TRBD1. Germline CDR1 is MNHEY and CDR2 is SVGEGT. The CDR3 is made up of 18 amino acids. V lost 0 bases to trimming and J lost 6 bases; unmatched junction nucleotides: 13. CDR3 DNA: TGTGCCAGCAGTTACTCGTTGCTAGGACAGGGGGCGCGGGTCGAGCAGTACTTC. Encoded protein: CASSYSLLGQGARVEQYF.

V gene TRBV9 combines with J gene TRBJ2-3; either TRBD1 or TRBD2 may supply D (6 bases each). V was cut by 0 bases and J by 0 bases, with 8 bases left in between. The CDR3 is 15 residues long. Germline V gene data show CDR1 as SGDLS and CDR2 as YYNGEE. The CDR3 sequence is CASSVGGASTDTQYF. In DNA form, the CDR3 reads TGTGCCAGCAGCGTAGGGGGGGCCAGCACAGATACGCAGTATTTT.

Remarks on this clone: The CDR3 carries no conserved terminal phenylalanine or tryptophan, so it likely arises from a read error. This sequence joins TRBV4-1 and TRBJ1-6; perhaps TRBD1 as D (5 bases). The CDR3 is 18 residues long. The germline V gene encodes CDR1 MGHRA and CDR2 YSYEKL. V was cut by 0 bases and J by 5 bases, with 17 bases left in between. CDR3 sequence reads: CASSQEPPGTENNSPLHL. Written as DNA, the CDR3 is TGCGCCAGCAGCCAAGAGCCCCCCGGGACCGAGAATAATTCACCCCTCCACCTT.

The V and J genes are TRBV12-2 and TRBJ2-5; the table assigns TRBD1, which was not confirmed against the DNA. TRBV12-2 is a pseudogene. The CDR3 covers 15 residues. The CDR3 sequence: CASRSHRGFQETQYF. CDR3 nucleotides: TGTGCAAGTCGCTCCCACAGGGGGTTTCAAGAGACCCAGTACTTC.

The chain recombines TRBV29-1 with TRBJ1-2; D remains unclear. Germline V gene lookup returns CDR1 SQVTM and CDR2 ANQGSEA. V was shortened by 6 bases and J by 2 bases, with 10 bases between the two germline ends. The CDR3 has 12 amino acids. The CDR3 loop is CSVADGNYGYTF. CDR3 coding DNA: TGCAGCGTCGCGGACGGAAACTATGGCTACACCTTC.